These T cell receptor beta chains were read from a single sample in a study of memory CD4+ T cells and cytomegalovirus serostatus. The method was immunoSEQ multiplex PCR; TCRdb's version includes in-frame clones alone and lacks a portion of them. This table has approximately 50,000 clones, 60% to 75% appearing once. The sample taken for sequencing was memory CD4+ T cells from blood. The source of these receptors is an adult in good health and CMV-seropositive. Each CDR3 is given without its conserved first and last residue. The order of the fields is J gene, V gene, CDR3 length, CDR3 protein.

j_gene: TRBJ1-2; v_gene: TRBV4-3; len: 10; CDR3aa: ASSQAVGGYT
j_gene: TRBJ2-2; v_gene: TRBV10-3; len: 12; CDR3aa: AISSDRVTRELF
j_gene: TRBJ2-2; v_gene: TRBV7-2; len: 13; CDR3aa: ASSFLGIGAGELF
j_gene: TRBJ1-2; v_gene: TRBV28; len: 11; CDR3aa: ASSRGQDYGYT
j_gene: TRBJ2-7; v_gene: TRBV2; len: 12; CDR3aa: ASRPGLAGYEQY
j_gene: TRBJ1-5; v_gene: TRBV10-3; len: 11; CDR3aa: AISDSDNQPQH
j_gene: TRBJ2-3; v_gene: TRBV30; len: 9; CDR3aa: AWSPEGTQY
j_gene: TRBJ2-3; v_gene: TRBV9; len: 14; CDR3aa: ASSVAQGISTDTQY
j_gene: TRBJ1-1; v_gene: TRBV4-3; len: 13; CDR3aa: ASSFFYVANTEAF
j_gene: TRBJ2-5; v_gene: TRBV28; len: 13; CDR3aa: ASSSGEGVTETQY
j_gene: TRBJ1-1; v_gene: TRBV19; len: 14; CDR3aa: ASSIDARRRNTEAF
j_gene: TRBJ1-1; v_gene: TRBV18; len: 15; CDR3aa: ASSPRQGERVYTEAF
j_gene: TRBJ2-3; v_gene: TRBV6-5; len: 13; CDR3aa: ASSYEGTSTDTQY
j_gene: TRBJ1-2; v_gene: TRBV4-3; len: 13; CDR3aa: ASSQEQGGTYGYT
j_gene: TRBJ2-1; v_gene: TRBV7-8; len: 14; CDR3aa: ASSFSPSGREDEQF
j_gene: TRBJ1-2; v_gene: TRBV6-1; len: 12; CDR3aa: ATLHWSFQRGYT
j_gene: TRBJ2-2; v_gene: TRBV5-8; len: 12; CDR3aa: ASRTSGNTGELF
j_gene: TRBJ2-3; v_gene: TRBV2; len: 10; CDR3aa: ASRGQGDTQY
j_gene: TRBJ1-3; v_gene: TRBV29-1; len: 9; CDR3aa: SAILGNTIY
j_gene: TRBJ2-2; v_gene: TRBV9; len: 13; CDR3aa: ASSVGPTPTGELF
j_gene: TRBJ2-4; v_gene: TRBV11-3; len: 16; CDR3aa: ASSLEQGGTSAKNIQY
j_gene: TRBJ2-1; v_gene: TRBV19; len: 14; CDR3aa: ASSSDTSGRVYEQF
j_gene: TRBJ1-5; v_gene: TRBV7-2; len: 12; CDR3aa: ASSPRSGDQPQH
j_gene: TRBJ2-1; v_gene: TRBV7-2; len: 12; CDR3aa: ASSYSLAEGYQF
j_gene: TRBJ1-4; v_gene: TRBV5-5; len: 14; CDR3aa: ASSLNPDSTNEKLF
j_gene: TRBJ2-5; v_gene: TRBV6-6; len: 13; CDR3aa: ASRRAGSFSETQY
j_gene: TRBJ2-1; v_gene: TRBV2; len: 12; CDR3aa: ASSVGQGINEQF
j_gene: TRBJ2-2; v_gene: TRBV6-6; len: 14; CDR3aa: ATGLAGGLGSGELF
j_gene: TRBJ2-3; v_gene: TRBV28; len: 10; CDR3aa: ASSLPFDTQY
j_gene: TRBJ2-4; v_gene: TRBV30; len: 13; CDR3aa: AWSGETLAKNIQY
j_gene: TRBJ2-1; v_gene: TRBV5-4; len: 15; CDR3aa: ASSLGQGLHSYNEQF
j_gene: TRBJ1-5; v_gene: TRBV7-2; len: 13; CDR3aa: ASSLAYRVNQPQH
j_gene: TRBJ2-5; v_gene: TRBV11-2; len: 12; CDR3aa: ASSLLPVQETQY
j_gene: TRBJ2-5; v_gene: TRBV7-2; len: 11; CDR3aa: ASSWDSQETQY
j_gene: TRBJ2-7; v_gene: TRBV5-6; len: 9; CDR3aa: ASSGRAEQY
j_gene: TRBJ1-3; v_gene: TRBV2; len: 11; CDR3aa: ASSVDSPNTIY
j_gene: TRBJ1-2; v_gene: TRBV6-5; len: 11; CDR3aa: ASSDQGIGGYT
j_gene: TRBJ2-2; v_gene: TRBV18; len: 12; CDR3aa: ASSQTRETGELF
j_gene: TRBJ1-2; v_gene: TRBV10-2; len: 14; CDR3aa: ASSPIQGFGHYGYT
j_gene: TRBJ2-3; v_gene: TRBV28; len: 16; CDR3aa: ASRIGGSFPSSTDTQY
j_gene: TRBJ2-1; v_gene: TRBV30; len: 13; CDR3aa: AWQHWDRRDNEQF
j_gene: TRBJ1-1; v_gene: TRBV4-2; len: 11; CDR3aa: ASSQVGRDDAF